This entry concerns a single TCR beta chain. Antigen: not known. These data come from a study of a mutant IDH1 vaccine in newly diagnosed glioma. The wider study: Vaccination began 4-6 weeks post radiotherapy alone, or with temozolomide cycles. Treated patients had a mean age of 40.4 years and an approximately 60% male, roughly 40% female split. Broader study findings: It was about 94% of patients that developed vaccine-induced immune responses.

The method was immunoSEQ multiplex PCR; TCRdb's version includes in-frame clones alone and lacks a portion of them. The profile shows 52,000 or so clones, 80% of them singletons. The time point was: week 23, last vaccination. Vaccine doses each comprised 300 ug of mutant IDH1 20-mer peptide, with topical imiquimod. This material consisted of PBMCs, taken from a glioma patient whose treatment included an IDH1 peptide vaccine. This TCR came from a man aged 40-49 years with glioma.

CDR3 sequence: CASSIGGDQPQHF. In nucleotides, the CDR3 is TGTGCCAGTAGTATAGGGGGCGACCAGCCCCAGCATTTT. The rearrangement joins TRBV19 to TRBJ1-5, with a possible D match to TRBD1 (5 bases). Germline lookup yields CDR1 LNHDA and CDR2 SQIVND (reference sequence). V was trimmed by 1 base and J by 7 bases, leaving 8 bases between them. The CDR3 totals 13 residues.